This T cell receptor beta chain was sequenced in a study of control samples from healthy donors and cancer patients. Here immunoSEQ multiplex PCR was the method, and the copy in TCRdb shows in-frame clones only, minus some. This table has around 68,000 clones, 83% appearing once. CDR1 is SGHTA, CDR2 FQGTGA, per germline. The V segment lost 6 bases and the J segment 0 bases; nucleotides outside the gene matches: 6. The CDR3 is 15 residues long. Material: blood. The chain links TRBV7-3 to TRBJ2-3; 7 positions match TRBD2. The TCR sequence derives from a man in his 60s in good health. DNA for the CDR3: TGTGCCAGCAGTTCTGGACTAGGGAGCACAGATACGCAGTATTTT. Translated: CASSSGLGSTDTQYF.